This TCR beta chain was identified during a study of cytomegalovirus exposure and HLA in healthy donors. Study-level points and caveats: DRB1 had the most TCR associations and HLA-C the fewest, a later analysis found, with rates varying by HLA locus.

With regard to this clone: What it binds is not known.

PCR primers comprised 60 Vbeta and 13 Jbeta primers. Profiling relied on immunoSEQ multiplex PCR, and the TCRdb table lists in-frame clones only, not all of them. The table shows around 180,000 clones, with roughly 80% occurring only once. The sequence was obtained from a woman in her forties or fifties in good health and CMV-seronegative. The sequenced sample was PBMCs.

CDR3 loop: CSVRGQGSVPFF. DNA for the CDR3: TGCAGCGTTCGGGGACAAGGTTCGGTACCTTTCTTT. V is TRBV29-1 and J is TRBJ1-1; TRBD1 might be the D (6 bases). The CDR3 loop spans 12 amino acids. CDR1 is SQVTM and CDR2 is ANQGSEA in the germline V gene. Trimming removed 5 bases at V and 12 bases at J, with 19 bases between.